This TCR beta chain was documented in a study of blood T cell repertoires in COVID-19. Overall study: There were acute and convalescent COVID-19 samples, and they came from the United States, Italy and Spain.

With 4 bases clipped from V and 2 bases from J, the junction kept 1 base outside the gene matches. Germline V gene data show CDR1 as MNHEY and CDR2 as SVGAGI. This CDR3 has 13 amino acids. Ages ranged from roughly 18 to 100 years, with residence in 24 US areas. Recovered status applied to Cohort 3 donors who had two consecutive negative PCRs. It also applied to those with clearance or with symptom resolution. Authors' analysis steps: Amplifying reference gene primers gave estimates of nucleated cell counts. The repertoire was sequenced with immunoSEQ multiplex PCR; TCRdb's copy has only in-frame clones and lacks some. From that table come the V and J calls and clone size; the DNA was used to work out D and trimming. The data hold 360,000 or so clones, with roughly 87% observed a single time.

This sequence joins TRBV6-5 and TRBJ1-2, with 7 nucleotides matching TRBD1. Input material: PBMCs or T cells enriched from blood (not recorded which). This TCR derives from a woman in her thirties who had recovered from COVID-19. CDR3 sequence (DNA): TGTGCCAGCAGTTCGACAGGGAACTATGGCTACACCTTC. Amino acids: CASSSTGNYGYTF.